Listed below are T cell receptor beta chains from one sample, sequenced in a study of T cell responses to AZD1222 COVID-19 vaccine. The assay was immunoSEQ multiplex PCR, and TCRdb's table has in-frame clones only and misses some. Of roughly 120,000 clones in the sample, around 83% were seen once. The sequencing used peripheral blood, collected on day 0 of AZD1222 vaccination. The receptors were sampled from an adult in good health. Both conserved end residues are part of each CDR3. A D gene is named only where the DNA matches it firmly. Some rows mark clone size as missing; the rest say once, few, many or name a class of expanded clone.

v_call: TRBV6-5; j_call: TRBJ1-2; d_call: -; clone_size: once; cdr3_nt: TGTGCCAGCAGTTACAACGGGGTCGGAGGCTACACCTTC; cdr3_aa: CASSYNGVGGYTF
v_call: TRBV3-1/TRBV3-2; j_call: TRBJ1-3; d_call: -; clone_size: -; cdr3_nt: TGTGCCAGCAGCCCCAGGGATTCTGGAAACACCATATATTTT; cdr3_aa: CASSPRDSGNTIYF
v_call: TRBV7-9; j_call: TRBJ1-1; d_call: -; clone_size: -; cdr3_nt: TGTGCCAGCAGCTACGGGGGGGGCTGGGCTTTCTTT; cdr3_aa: CASSYGGGWAFF
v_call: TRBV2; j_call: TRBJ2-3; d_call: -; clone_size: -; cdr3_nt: TGTGCCAGCAGTGGCAGGGAAGATACGCAGTATTTT; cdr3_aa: CASSGREDTQYF
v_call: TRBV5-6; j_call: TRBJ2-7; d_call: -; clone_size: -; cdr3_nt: TGTGCCAGCCAGCCCGGGTTCGACGAGCAGTACTTC; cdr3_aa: CASQPGFDEQYF
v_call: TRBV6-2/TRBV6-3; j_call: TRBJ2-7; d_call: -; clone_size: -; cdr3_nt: TGTGCCAGCAGTTACGGGGCAGGGTTCTACGAGCAGTACTTC; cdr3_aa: CASSYGAGFYEQYF
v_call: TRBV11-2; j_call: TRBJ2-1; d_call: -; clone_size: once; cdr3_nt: TGTGCCAGCAGTCCCCTGGGGGACGGCAGCATGGGGCCTCCGTTCTTC; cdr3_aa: CASSPLGDGSMGPPFF
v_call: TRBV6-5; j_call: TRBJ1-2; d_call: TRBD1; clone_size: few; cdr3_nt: TGTGCCAGCAGTACATGGACAGGGGGAGTCACCTTC; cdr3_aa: CASSTWTGGVTF
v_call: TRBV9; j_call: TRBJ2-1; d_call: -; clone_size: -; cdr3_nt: TGTGCCAGCAGCGTAGGAAGGTCCTCCTACAATGAGCAGTTCTTC; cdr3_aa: CASSVGRSSYNEQFF
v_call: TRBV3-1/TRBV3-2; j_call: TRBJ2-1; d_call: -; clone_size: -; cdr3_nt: TGTGCCAGCAGCCAGGGGGCGGAATCCGAGCAGTTCTTC; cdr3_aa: CASSQGAESEQFF
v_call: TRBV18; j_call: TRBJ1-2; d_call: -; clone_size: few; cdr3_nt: TGTGCCAGCTCACTGACCCGACAGGCGATTAACTATGGCTACACCTTC; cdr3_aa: CASSLTRQAINYGYTF
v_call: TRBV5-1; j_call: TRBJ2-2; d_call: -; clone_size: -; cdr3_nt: TGCGCCAGCAGCTCCGCGGGGCACACCGGGGAGCTGTTTTTT; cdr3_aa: CASSSAGHTGELFF
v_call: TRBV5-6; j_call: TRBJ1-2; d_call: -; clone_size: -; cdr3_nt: TGTGCCAGCAGCTTGGATGTCTATGGCTACACCTTC; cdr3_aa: CASSLDVYGYTF
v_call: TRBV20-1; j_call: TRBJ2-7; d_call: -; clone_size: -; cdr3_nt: TGCAGTGCTAGTTTGCCAGGGCACAACTACGAGCAGTACTTC; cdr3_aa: CSASLPGHNYEQYF
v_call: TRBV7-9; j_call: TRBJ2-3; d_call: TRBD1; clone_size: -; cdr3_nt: TGTGCCAGCAGCCAGGACAGGGGCTTAGATACGCAGTATTTT; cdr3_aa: CASSQDRGLDTQYF
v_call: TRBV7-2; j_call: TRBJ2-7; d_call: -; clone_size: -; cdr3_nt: TGTGCCAGCAGCCCACGACCCCCTGGACTACTTATTTCCTACGAGCAGTACTTC; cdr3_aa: CASSPRPPGLLISYEQYF
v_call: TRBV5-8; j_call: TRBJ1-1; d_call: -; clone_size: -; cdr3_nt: TGTGCCAGCACGGATAGGGATAAGGGCGTGAACACTGAAGCTTTCTTT; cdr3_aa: CASTDRDKGVNTEAFF
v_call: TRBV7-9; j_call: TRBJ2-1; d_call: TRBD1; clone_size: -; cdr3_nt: TGTGCCAGCAGCTTCGACAGGGGGTCCTACAATGAGCAGTTCTTC; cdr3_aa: CASSFDRGSYNEQFF
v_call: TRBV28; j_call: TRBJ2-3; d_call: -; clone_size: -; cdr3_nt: TGTGCCAGCAGTCGCGAAGGGGAGCGTCAGAGCACAGATACGCAGTATTTT; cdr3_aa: CASSREGERQSTDTQYF
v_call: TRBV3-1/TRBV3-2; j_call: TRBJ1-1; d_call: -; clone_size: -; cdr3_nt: TGTGCCAGCAGCCTTAGGGGTAGGGGAGCTTTCTTT; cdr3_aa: CASSLRGRGAFF
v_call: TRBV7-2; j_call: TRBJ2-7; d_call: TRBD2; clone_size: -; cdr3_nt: TGTGCCAGCAGCTTTCAAGGCCTAGCGGGAGGCTACGAGCAGTACTTC; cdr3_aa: CASSFQGLAGGYEQYF
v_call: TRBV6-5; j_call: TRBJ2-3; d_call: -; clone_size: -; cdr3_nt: TGTGCCAGCAGCCTTCGACAAGGAGATACGCAGTATTTT; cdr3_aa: CASSLRQGDTQYF
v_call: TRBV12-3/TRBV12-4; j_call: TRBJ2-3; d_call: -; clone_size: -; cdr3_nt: TGTGCCAGCAGCCAAGACTCAACCTGGCAGTATTTT; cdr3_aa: CASSQDSTWQYF
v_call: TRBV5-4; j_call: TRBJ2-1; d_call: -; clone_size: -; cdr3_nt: TGTGCCAGCAGCCCGGACAGTAAGTCCTCCAATGAGCAGTTCTTC; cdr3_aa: CASSPDSKSSNEQFF
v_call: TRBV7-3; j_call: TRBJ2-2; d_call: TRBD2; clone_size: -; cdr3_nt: TGTGCCAGCAGCTTACTCCTAGCGGGAGGGCCCGGGGAGCTGTTTTTT; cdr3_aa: CASSLLLAGGPGELFF
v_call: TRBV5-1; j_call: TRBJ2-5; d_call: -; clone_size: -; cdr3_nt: TGCGCCAGCAGCTTGGCCTCGATGGCAGGCCGGGAGACCCAGTACTTC; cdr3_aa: CASSLASMAGRETQYF